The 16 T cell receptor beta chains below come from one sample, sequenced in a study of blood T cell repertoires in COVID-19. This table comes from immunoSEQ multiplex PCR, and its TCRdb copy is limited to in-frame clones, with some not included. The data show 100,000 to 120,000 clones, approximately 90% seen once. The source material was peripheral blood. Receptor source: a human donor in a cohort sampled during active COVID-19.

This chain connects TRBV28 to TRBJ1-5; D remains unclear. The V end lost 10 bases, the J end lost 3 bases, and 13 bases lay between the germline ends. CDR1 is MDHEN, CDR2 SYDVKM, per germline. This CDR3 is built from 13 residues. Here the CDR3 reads CATRNGNNQPQHF. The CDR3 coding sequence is TGTGCCACCCGTAACGGGAACAATCAGCCCCAGCATTTT.

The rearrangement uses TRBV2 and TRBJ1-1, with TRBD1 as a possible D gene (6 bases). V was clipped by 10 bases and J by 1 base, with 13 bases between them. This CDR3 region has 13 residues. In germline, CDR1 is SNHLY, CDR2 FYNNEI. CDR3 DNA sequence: TGTGCCACCACAGGGACGGGGAACACTGAAGCTTTCTTT. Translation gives CATTGTGNTEAFF.

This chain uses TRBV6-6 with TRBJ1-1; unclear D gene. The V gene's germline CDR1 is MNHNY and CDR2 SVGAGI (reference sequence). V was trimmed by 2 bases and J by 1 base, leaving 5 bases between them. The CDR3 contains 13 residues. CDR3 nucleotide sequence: TGTGCCAGCAGTTACGCGGGGAACACTGAAGCTTTCTTT. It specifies CASSYAGNTEAFF.

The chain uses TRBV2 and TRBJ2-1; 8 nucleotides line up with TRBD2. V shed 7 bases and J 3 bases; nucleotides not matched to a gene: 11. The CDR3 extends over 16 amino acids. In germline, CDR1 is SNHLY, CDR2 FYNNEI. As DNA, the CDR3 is TGTGCCAGCAAACGGGAGGGCCAATCGGACTACAATGAGCAGTTCTTC. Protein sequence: CASKREGQSDYNEQFF. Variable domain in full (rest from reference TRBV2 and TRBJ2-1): EPEVTQTPSHQVTQMGQEVILRCVPISNHLYFYWYRQILGQKVEFLVSFYNNEISEKSEIFDDQFSVERPDGSNFTLKIRSTKLEDSAMYFCASKREGQSDYNEQFFGPGTRLTVL.

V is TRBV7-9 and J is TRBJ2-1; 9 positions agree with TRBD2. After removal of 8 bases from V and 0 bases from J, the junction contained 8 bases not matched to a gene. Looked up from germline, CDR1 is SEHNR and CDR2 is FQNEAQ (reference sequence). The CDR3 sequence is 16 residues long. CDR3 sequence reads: CASSSSGASSYNEQFF. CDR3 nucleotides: TGTGCCAGCTCCTCTAGCGGGGCTAGCTCCTACAATGAGCAGTTCTTC. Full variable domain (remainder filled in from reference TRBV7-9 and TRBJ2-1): DTGVSQNPRHKITKRGQNVTFRCDPISEHNRLYWYRQTLGQGPEFLTYFQNEAQLEKSRLLSDRFSAERPKGSFSTLEIQRTEQGDSAMYLCASSSSGASSYNEQFFGPGTRLTVL.

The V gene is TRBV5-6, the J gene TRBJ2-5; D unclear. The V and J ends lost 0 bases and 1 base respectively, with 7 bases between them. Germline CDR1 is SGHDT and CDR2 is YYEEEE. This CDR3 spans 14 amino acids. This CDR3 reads CASSLDQSQETQYF. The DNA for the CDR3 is TGTGCCAGCAGCTTGGACCAGTCCCAAGAGACCCAGTACTTC.

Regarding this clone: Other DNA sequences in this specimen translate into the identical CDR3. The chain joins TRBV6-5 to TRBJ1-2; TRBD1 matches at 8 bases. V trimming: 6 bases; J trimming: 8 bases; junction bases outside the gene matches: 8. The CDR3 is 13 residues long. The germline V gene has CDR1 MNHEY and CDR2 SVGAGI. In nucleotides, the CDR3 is TGTGCCAGCAGCGCTGGACAGGGTTACGGCTACACCTTC. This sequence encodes CASSAGQGYGYTF.

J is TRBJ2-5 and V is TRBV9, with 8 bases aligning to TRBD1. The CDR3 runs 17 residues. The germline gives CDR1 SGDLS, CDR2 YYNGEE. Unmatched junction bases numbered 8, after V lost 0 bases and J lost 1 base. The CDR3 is CASSVATGDRTQETQYF. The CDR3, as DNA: TGTGCCAGCAGCGTAGCTACCGGGGACAGGACCCAAGAGACCCAGTACTTC.

The CDR3 nucleotides are TGTGCCAGCAGACTACTAGCGGGCGCTTCCTACGAGCAGTACTTC. Translating gives CASRLLAGASYEQYF. The chain recombines TRBV7-2 with TRBJ2-7; 9 nucleotides agree with TRBD2. The CDR3 has 15 residues. Germline CDR1 and CDR2: SGHTA and FQGNSA. V dropped 6 bases and J dropped 1; count of bases not matched to a gene: 7.

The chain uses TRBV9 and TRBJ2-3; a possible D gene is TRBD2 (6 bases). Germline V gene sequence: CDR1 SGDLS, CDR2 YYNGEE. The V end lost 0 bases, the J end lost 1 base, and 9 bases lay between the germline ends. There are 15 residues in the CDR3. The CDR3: CASSVAGARTDTQYF. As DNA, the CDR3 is TGTGCCAGCAGCGTAGCGGGAGCCCGCACAGATACGCAGTATTTT.

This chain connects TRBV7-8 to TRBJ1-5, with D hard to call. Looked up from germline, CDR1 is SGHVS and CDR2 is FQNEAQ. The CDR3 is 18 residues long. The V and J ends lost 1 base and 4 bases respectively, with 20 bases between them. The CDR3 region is CASSLGGVGASMNQPQHF. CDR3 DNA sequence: TGTGCCAGCAGCTTAGGCGGAGTGGGAGCGAGTATGAATCAGCCCCAGCATTTT.

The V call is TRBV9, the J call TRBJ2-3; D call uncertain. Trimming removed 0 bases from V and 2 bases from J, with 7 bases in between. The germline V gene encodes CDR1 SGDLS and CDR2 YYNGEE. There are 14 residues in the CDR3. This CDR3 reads CASSVVGVTDTQYF. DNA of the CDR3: TGTGCCAGCAGCGTAGTAGGAGTCACAGATACGCAGTATTTT.

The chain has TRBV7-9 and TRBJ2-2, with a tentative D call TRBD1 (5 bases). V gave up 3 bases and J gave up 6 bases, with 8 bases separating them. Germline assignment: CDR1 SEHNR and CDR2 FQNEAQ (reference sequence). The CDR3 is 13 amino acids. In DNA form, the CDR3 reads TGTGCCAGCAGCTTTCCAGGGTCCGGGGAGCTGTTTTTT. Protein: CASSFPGSGELFF.

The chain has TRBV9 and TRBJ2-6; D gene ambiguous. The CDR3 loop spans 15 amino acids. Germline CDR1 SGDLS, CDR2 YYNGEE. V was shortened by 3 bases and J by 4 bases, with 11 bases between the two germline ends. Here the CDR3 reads CASSARHLGANVLTF. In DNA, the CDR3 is TGTGCCAGCAGCGCCCGACACCTCGGGGCCAACGTCCTGACTTTC.

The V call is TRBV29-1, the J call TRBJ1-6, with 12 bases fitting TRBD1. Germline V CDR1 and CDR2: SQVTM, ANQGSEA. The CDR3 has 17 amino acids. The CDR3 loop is CSDTPGQGAQHNSPLHF. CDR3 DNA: TGCAGTGACACACCGGGACAGGGGGCGCAGCATAATTCACCCCTCCACTTT.

The CDR3 DNA reads TGTGCCAGCAGCGAGGGGACTAGCAGGGATGAGCAGTTCTTC. This codes for CASSEGTSRDEQFF. The chain links TRBV5-4 to TRBJ2-1, with TRBD2 matching over 9 bases. The CDR3 has 14 amino acids. Germline values: CDR1 SGHNT, CDR2 YYREEE (reference sequence). After removal of 4 bases from V and 8 bases from J, the junction contained 7 bases not matched to a gene.